One and the same sample provided the 23 T cell receptor beta chains below, sequenced in a study of OX40 agonist ivuxolimab in advanced cancers. Sequencing used immunoSEQ multiplex PCR; TCRdb keeps in-frame clones, though not all of them. The table records 90,000 to 100,000 clones, less than 90% of them present only once. The sample in question was CD4+ or CD8+ T cells sorted from blood, obtained in a trial of the OX40 agonist ivuxolimab. The receptor set was obtained from an adult with an advanced solid tumor such as melanoma, head and neck, liver or kidney cancer.

The chain couples TRBV2 to TRBJ1-5; a possible D gene is TRBD1 (6 bases). The CDR3 is made up of 15 amino acids. Trimming removed 7 bases from V and 6 bases from J, with 19 bases in between. Germline loops: CDR1 SNHLY, CDR2 FYNNEI. CDR3 protein: CASKLRGLKSQPQHF. The CDR3 nucleotides are TGTGCCAGCAAACTCAGGGGATTAAAAAGTCAGCCCCAGCATTTT.

The CDR3 DNA follows: TGCGCCAGCAGCCAACCGGGACAGGGGAGCAATGAGCAGTTCTTC. Amino acid sequence: CASSQPGQGSNEQFF. The chain has TRBV4-1 and TRBJ2-1; 10 nucleotides align to TRBD1. J was trimmed by 6 bases and V by 2 bases; bases with no gene match: 4. Germline values: CDR1 MGHRA, CDR2 YSYEKL. CDR3 size: 15 residues.

V and J are TRBV28 and TRBJ2-3; tentatively, D is TRBD2 (6 bases). Germline assignment: CDR1 MDHEN and CDR2 SYDVKM. The V end lost 5 bases, the J end lost 1 base, and 13 bases lay between the germline ends. This CDR3 has 15 residues. The CDR3 region is CASSAAGMGTDTQYF. The CDR3 region has the DNA TGTGCCAGCAGTGCGGCGGGGATGGGCACAGATACGCAGTATTTT. The full variable domain, its missing parts supplied by reference TRBV28 and TRBJ2-3, is DVKVTQSSRYLVKRTGEKVFLECVQDMDHENMFWYRQDPGLGLRLIYFSYDVKMKEKGDIPEGYSVSREKKERFSLILESASTNQTSMYLCASSAAGMGTDTQYFGPGTRLTVL.

The chain links TRBV18 to TRBJ1-1, with D possibly being TRBD1 (5 bases). V lost 6 bases and J 0 bases, leaving 14 bases between the germline ends. Germline V CDR1 and CDR2: KGHSH, LQKENI. The CDR3 is made up of 15 amino acids. CDR3 sequence (DNA): TGTGCCAGCTCTCCTTTAGGAGGGGTGAACACTGAAGCTTTCTTT. Its translation is CASSPLGGVNTEAFF.

This rearrangement joins TRBV9 to TRBJ2-5; the D gene is possibly TRBD2 (6 bases). With 2 bases removed from V and 4 bases from J, the gap between germline ends came to 9 bases. The CDR3 contains 13 residues. CDR1 and CDR2 from the germline V gene are SGDLS and YYNGEE. Written as DNA, the CDR3 is TGTGCCAGCAGCGTCGCGGGAAGAGAGACCCAGTACTTC. Protein: CASSVAGRETQYF.

The rearrangement links TRBV19 to TRBJ1-2, with 9 nucleotides matching TRBD1. Unmatched junction bases numbered 1, after V lost 9 bases and J lost 2 bases. The CDR3 has 12 residues. Germline assignment: CDR1 LNHDA and CDR2 SQIVND (reference sequence). This CDR3 is CASGQGNYGYTF. In DNA form, the CDR3 reads TGTGCCAGCGGACAGGGGAACTATGGCTACACCTTC.

The chain joins TRBV6-5 to TRBJ1-1; no clear D. Germline V gene sequence: CDR1 MNHEY, CDR2 SVGAGI. The CDR3 is made up of 14 amino acids. The V end was cut by 0 bases, the J end by 3 bases, with 8 bases between. The CDR3, as DNA: TGTGCCAGCAGTTACTCGAGATTCTACACTGAAGCTTTCTTT. Translation gives CASSYSRFYTEAFF.

The gene calls are TRBV5-4 and TRBJ1-1, with D possibly matching TRBD1 (5 bases). This CDR3 contains 15 residues. Germline V gene data show CDR1 as SGHNT and CDR2 as YYREEE (reference sequence). The V gene lost 6 bases and the J gene lost 4 bases, with 19 bases spanning the gap. The CDR3 sequence is CASTTGGLGGTEAFF. The CDR3 nucleotides are TGTGCCAGCACCACTGGGGGATTGGGGGGCACTGAAGCTTTCTTT.

The V gene is TRBV5-1, the J gene TRBJ2-4, with D perhaps matching TRBD2 (5 bases). CDR3 length: 15 amino acids. Germline-derived CDR1 and CDR2 are SGHRS and YFSETQ. V lost 0 bases and J 8 bases, leaving 15 bases between the germline ends. The CDR3 DNA is TGCGCCAGCAGCTTGGTGTCCACCCCCGGGGACATTCAGTACTTC. Its translation: CASSLVSTPGDIQYF.

The chain is built from TRBV18 and TRBJ2-7; tentatively, D is TRBD2 (6 bases). Germline loops: CDR1 KGHSH, CDR2 LQKENI. Trimming pared 8 bases from V and 6 bases from J, leaving 17 bases between. The CDR3 contains 13 residues. The DNA of the CDR3 is TGTGCCAGCAGCAGGGCTAGCGATAGCGAGCAGTACGTC. It yields the protein CASSRASDSEQYV.

This sequence joins TRBV5-4 and TRBJ1-1; a possible D gene is TRBD1 (6 bases). This CDR3 is 16 amino acids long. Trimming removed 3 bases at V and 3 bases at J, with 18 bases between. The germline gives CDR1 SGHNT, CDR2 YYREEE (reference sequence). The CDR3 DNA follows: TGTGCCAGCAGCTCTGGCGGTAGTTCAGGGGACACTGAAGCTTTCTTT. As protein: CASSSGGSSGDTEAFF.

The chain uses TRBV5-1 and TRBJ2-5, with 9 positions matching TRBD2. V shed 5 bases and J 4 bases; nucleotides not matched to a gene: 6. The CDR3 contains 14 residues. Germline V gene sequence: CDR1 SGHRS, CDR2 YFSETQ. CDR3 protein: CASRPSGNLETQYF. DNA of the CDR3: TGCGCCAGCAGACCTAGCGGGAACTTAGAGACCCAGTACTTC.

This clone was detected only once. V is TRBV5-1 and J is TRBJ1-2, with D perhaps matching TRBD1 (6 bases). This CDR3 is built from 15 residues. V gave up 0 bases and J gave up 5 bases, with 14 bases separating them. CDR1 and CDR2 (germline): SGHRS, YFSETQ. This CDR3 is CASSLDAGTSYGYTF. CDR3 bases: TGCGCCAGCAGCTTGGACGCAGGGACAAGTTATGGCTACACCTTC.

The chain is built from TRBV5-1 and TRBJ2-1; D gene unclear. Germline CDR1 SGHRS, CDR2 YFSETQ. V lost 2 bases to trimming and J lost 2 bases, with 11 bases between them. The CDR3 totals 15 residues. The chain's CDR3 is CASSLVSEPYNEQFF. CDR3 nucleotides: TGCGCCAGCAGCTTAGTGAGCGAACCCTACAATGAGCAGTTCTTC. Supplemented by reference TRBV5-1 and TRBJ2-1, the full variable domain reads KAGVTQTPRYLIKTRGQQVTLSCSPISGHRSVSWYQQTPGQGLQFLFEYFSETQRNKGNFPGRFSGRQFSNSRSEMNVSTLELGDSALYLCASSLVSEPYNEQFFGPGTRLTVL.

This clone was picked up a small number of times. The chain couples TRBV7-8 to TRBJ2-5; D unresolved. Between the trimmed V and J ends, which lost 1 base and 2 bases, there was a span of 5 bases. CDR1 and CDR2 from the germline V gene are SGHVS and FQNEAQ. The CDR3 covers 13 residues. The CDR3 DNA sequence: TGTGCCAGCAGCTTAGGCAGTCAAGAGACCCAGTACTTC. It is translated as CASSLGSQETQYF.

This clone showed up just a few times. V is TRBV29-1 and J is TRBJ1-1; the D gene is possibly TRBD1 (5 bases). The CDR3 runs 13 residues. The V gene's germline CDR1 is SQVTM and CDR2 ANQGSEA. The V end was cut by 4 bases, the J end by 0 bases, with 9 bases between. CDR3 in DNA: TGCAGCGTTGGAGGGGTTTTGAACACTGAAGCTTTCTTT. This sequence encodes CSVGGVLNTEAFF.

The gene calls are TRBV6-5 and TRBJ1-2; 9 bases align to TRBD1. Germline V gene sequence: CDR1 MNHEY, CDR2 SVGAGI. The V and J ends lost 6 bases and 8 bases, in that order; junction bases with no gene match: 7. The CDR3 runs to 13 residues. CDR3: CASRSQGARGYTF. The CDR3 coding sequence is TGTGCCAGCAGATCACAGGGGGCGCGGGGCTACACCTTC.

V is TRBV6-6 and J is TRBJ2-5; TRBD2 agrees at 7 bases. Trimming removed 5 bases from V and 2 bases from J; junction bases left unmatched: 5. Per germline, CDR1 MNHNY and CDR2 SVGAGI (reference sequence). The length of the CDR3 is 14 residues. The CDR3 here is CASSPGLPQETQYF. In DNA form, the CDR3 reads TGTGCCAGCAGTCCGGGACTACCACAAGAGACCCAGTACTTC.

This clone occurred once. The chain has TRBV5-1 and TRBJ2-1; D uncertain. The CDR3 has 13 residues. Trimming shortened V by 1 base and J by 6 bases, and 8 bases separated the two germline ends. In germline, CDR1 is SGHRS, CDR2 YFSETQ. This CDR3 is CASSLPHRNEQFF. Written as DNA, the CDR3 is TGCGCCAGCAGCTTGCCTCACCGCAATGAGCAGTTCTTC.

This chain uses TRBV7-9 with TRBJ2-7, with D hard to call. The V end was cut by 2 bases, the J end by 6 bases, with 14 bases between. The CDR3 totals 14 residues. Germline values: CDR1 SEHNR, CDR2 FQNEAQ (reference sequence). CDR3 in DNA: TGTGCCAGCAGCTTAACGCCCCCTAATACCGAGCAGTACTTC. As protein: CASSLTPPNTEQYF.

The chain combines TRBV5-1 with TRBJ1-2; D unresolved. The CDR3 sequence is 14 residues long. Germline V CDR1 and CDR2: SGHRS, YFSETQ. Trimming pared 1 base from V and 4 bases from J, leaving 11 bases between. For the CDR3, the DNA is TGCGCCAGCAGCTTGCTCGACACTAGCTATGGCTACACCTTC. Translating it yields CASSLLDTSYGYTF.

The chain is built from TRBV5-1 and TRBJ2-3, with a tentative D call TRBD2 (5 bases). The ends were cut back, 0 bases at V and 1 base at J, with 9 bases in the middle. CDR1 and CDR2 (germline): SGHRS, YFSETQ. The CDR3 extends over 15 amino acids. This CDR3 is CASSLALAGTDTQYF. In DNA, the CDR3 is TGCGCCAGCAGCTTGGCCCTAGCAGGCACAGATACGCAGTATTTT.

DNA of the CDR3: TGTGCCAGCTCACCCCAAGGACAGGTCGGGAATGAGCAGTTCTTC. It is translated as CASSPQGQVGNEQFF. V is TRBV18 and J is TRBJ2-1, with 7 bases that match TRBD1. The CDR3 sequence is 15 residues long. Germline V gives CDR1 KGHSH, CDR2 LQKENI. Trimming cost V 3 bases and J 7 bases; bases outside gene matches: 9.